The next 13 T cell receptor beta chains were all read from a single sample in a study of T cell repertoires in cytomegalovirus infection. TCRdb re-called the reads with MiXCR, one entry per CDR3 protein. The data contain hundreds of thousands of distinct CDR3 sequences, over 15% of them singletons. Sequenced: PBMCs. These receptor sequences come from a human donor in good health (CMV status not recorded). Some clones in this sample may be carry-over from other donors' samples.

Only a few counts were recorded for this clonotype. CDR3 DNA sequence: TGTGCCAGCAGTTTCTGGACCACCAGGGATGGTGAGCAGTTCTTC. Its translation is CASSFWTTRDGEQFF. The chain is built from TRBV27 and TRBJ2-1, with D tentatively TRBD1 (5 bases). This CDR3 is built from 15 residues. V lost 3 bases to trimming and J lost 9 bases, with 18 bases between them. Germline CDR1 MNHEY, CDR2 SMNVEV (reference sequence).

This clonotype was detected a few times. V usage is TRBV28 and J usage is TRBJ1-5; maybe TRBD1 (6 bases). This CDR3 spans 17 amino acids. Trimming removed 7 bases at V and 0 bases at J, with 19 bases between. Germline-derived CDR1 and CDR2 are MDHEN and SYDVKM. The CDR3 protein is CASTPEQGAYSNQPQHF. As DNA, the CDR3 is TGTGCCAGCACCCCAGAACAGGGAGCTTATAGCAATCAGCCCCAGCATTTT.

This clonotype was counted ten times or more. The genes are TRBV7-2 and TRBJ2-2, with D unresolved. The V gene lost 2 bases and the J gene lost 0 bases, with 7 bases spanning the gap. Per germline, CDR1 SGHTA and CDR2 FQGNSA. The CDR3 consists of 15 residues. The CDR3 nucleotides are TGTGCCAGCAGCTTAAGACGGGCGAACACCGGGGAGCTGTTTTTT. Protein product: CASSLRRANTGELFF.

Only a few counts were recorded for this clonotype. The rearrangement joins TRBV2 to TRBJ2-3; D unresolved. Germline V gives CDR1 SNHLY, CDR2 FYNNEI. The length of the CDR3 is 16 residues. Trimming shortened V by 7 bases and J by 2 bases, and 19 bases separated the two germline ends. CDR3 amino acids: CASKERVPRYTDTQYF. CDR3 DNA sequence: TGTGCCAGCAAGGAGAGAGTTCCGCGGTACACAGATACGCAGTATTTT.

This clonotype was found many times. The genes are TRBV6-6 and TRBJ2-7; 11 bases line up with TRBD1. The CDR3 extends over 15 amino acids. Germline trimming cut 2 bases from V and 7 bases from J; bases unmatched to any gene: 7. Germline-derived CDR1 and CDR2 are MNHNY and SVGAGI (reference sequence). The CDR3 loop is CASSYPGQGAQEQYF. In DNA, the CDR3 is TGTGCCAGCAGTTACCCCGGACAGGGGGCTCAGGAGCAGTACTTC.

This clonotype appeared many times. The chain carries TRBV7-2 and TRBJ1-6, with D possibly TRBD1 on 6 matching bases. The germline V gene has CDR1 SGHTA and CDR2 FQGNSA. V was clipped by 7 bases and J by 7 bases, with 14 bases between them. CDR3 length equals 14 residues. The CDR3 loop reads CASTGQLNNSPLHF. CDR3 nucleotide sequence: TGTGCCAGCACAGGACAGTTAAACAATTCACCCCTCCACTTT.

The rearrangement uses TRBV20-1 and TRBJ2-5; no definite D call. This CDR3 contains 13 residues. The germline V and J ends were trimmed by 3 bases and 5 bases, with 13 bases remaining between them. Germline V CDR1 and CDR2: DFQATT, SNEGSKA (reference sequence). CDR3 DNA sequence: TGCAGTGCTAGTTTCGGCCCCGTGGAGACCCAGTACTTC. This codes for CSASFGPVETQYF.

The table lists this clonotype with a few counts. The V call is TRBV7-2, the J call TRBJ2-5; 8 nucleotides align to TRBD1. V lost 5 bases and J lost 13; bases outside the gene matches: 18. The CDR3 runs 15 residues. Germline lookup yields CDR1 SGHTA and CDR2 FQGNSA. DNA for the CDR3: TGTGCCAGCAGCATAGTGTTCGGACAGGGCTATCCTCGGTACTTC. Its translation is CASSIVFGQGYPRYF.

The chain links TRBV2 to TRBJ1-3, with D hard to call. V was cut by 8 bases and J by 6 bases, with 14 bases left in between. Looked up from germline, CDR1 is SNHLY and CDR2 is FYNNEI. The CDR3 loop spans 13 amino acids. CDR3 in amino acids: CASQEYVENTIYF. The CDR3 DNA follows: TGTGCCAGCCAGGAGTACGTCGAAAACACCATATATTTT.

Ten or more counts support this clonotype. V and J are TRBV7-2 and TRBJ2-3; 11 bases fit TRBD2. This CDR3 is built from 15 residues. Germline CDR1 is SGHTA and CDR2 is FQGNSA. Germline trimming cut 3 bases from V and 8 bases from J; bases unmatched to any gene: 7. The CDR3 region is CASSFLAGGRGTQYF. The CDR3 DNA reads TGTGCCAGCAGCTTTTTAGCGGGGGGGCGGGGTACGCAGTATTTT.

This clonotype was picked up many times. The chain employs TRBV5-8 and TRBJ1-4; TRBD1 might be the D (6 bases). There are 16 residues in the CDR3. The germline V gene has CDR1 SGHTS and CDR2 YDEGEE. Trimming cost V 5 bases and J 6 bases, with 20 bases left between them. This CDR3 reads CASRLNTGTSYEKLFF. The CDR3 DNA follows: TGTGCCAGCAGGTTGAACACCGGGACAAGCTATGAAAAACTGTTTTTT.

The J gene is TRBJ1-2, the V gene TRBV4-3; D possibly corresponds to TRBD1 (5 bases). The CDR3 covers 14 residues. Germline CDR1 is LGHNA and CDR2 is YSLEER. Trimming shortened V by 0 bases and J by 3 bases, and 8 bases separated the two germline ends. In DNA, the CDR3 is TGCGCCAGCAGCCAAGACGAGACAGACTATGGCTACACCTTC. It specifies CASSQDETDYGYTF.

The rearrangement joins TRBV11-2 to TRBJ2-1; no clear D. The CDR3 spans 14 residues. Germline loops: CDR1 SGHAT, CDR2 FQNNGV. V dropped 1 base and J dropped 8 bases, with 12 bases sitting between them. The CDR3, as DNA: TGTGCCAGCAGCTTAGTCCTAGGTTTCGATGAGCAGTTCTTC. Translating gives CASSLVLGFDEQFF.